This T cell receptor beta chain was captured by sequencing in a study of shared clonotypes between healthy human individuals. Template for every sorted-subset replicate PCR totaled about 200 ng DNA, around 33,000 T cell genomes. As originally analysed: Junction-only sequences without quality scores were provided by ImmunoSEQ, so filtering was different. Clones were read by immunoSEQ multiplex PCR, and TCRdb kept only the in-frame ones, dropping some. D and trimming were read from the DNA, whereas the V and J calls and clone size are those reported in that table. This table has 850,000 to 1,200,000 clones, 65% to 75% appearing once. The sample taken for sequencing was memory CD4+ T cells sorted from blood. Documented subset: CD45RA-negative fraction. The TCR comes from a man younger than 30 in good health.

CDR3 sequence (DNA): TGTGCCACCAGCAGAGATATTGTATCTGGAAACACCATATATTTT. Translated, it gives CATSRDIVSGNTIYF. The chain joins TRBV15 to TRBJ1-3; D is ambiguous. The CDR3 totals 15 residues. V was clipped by 0 bases and J by 1 base, with 7 bases between them. In germline, CDR1 is LNHNV, CDR2 YYDKDF (reference sequence).